This T cell receptor (beta chain) came from a study of T cell clonality in common variable immunodeficiency. This clone has a count of ten or more. The read finishes 3 residues shy of the CDR3 end, and the germline J gene is used to complete it. V trimming: 0 bases; J trimming: 7 bases; junction bases outside the gene matches: 10. The CDR3 loop spans 18 amino acids. Looked up from germline, CDR1 is SGHVS and CDR2 is FNYEAQ. The assay was immunoSEQ multiplex PCR, and TCRdb's table has in-frame clones only and misses some. The table lists around 81,000 clones, with no singletons. This sequence joins TRBV7-6 and TRBJ2-2; 11 nucleotides align to TRBD2. This receptor was obtained from a person between 18 and 69 years old in good health. Material for sequencing was peripheral blood mononuclear cells. CDR3 bases read: TGTGCCAGCAGCTTAGCGCGAACTAGCGGGAGTATGGGCGGGGAG. Its protein is CASSLARTSGSMGGE. The CDR3 in its entirety is CASSLARTSGSMGGELFF.